This TCR beta chain was sequenced during a study of blood T cell repertoires in COVID-19. Produced via immunoSEQ multiplex PCR; TCRdb's table is partial and in-frame only. The table has over 200,000 clones, roughly nine tenths seen once. Germline V gene data show CDR1 as SGHAT and CDR2 as FQDESV (reference sequence). Trimming took off 1 base at V and 8 bases at J, with 6 bases between the two ends. The CDR3 spans 12 residues. The clonotype originates from a woman aged 18-29 years who had recovered from COVID-19. The specimen sequenced was peripheral blood. The chain uses TRBV11-1 and TRBJ2-1; tentative D call: TRBD1 (6 bases). CDR3 coding DNA: TGTGCCAGCAGCTTAGACAGGGATGAGCAGTTCTTC. It encodes CASSLDRDEQFF.